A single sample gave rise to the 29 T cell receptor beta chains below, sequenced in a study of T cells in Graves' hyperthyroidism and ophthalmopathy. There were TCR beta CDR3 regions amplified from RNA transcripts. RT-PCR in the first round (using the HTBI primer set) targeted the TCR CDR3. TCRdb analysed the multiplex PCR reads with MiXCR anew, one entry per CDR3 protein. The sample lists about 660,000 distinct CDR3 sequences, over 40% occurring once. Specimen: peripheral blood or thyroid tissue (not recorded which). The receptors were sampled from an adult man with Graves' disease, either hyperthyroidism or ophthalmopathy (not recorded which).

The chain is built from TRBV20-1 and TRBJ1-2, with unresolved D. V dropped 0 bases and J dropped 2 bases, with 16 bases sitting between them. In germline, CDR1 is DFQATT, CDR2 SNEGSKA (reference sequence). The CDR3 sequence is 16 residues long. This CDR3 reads CSARDGLSGGNYGYTF. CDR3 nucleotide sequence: TGCAGTGCTAGAGATGGGCTTTCCGGAGGGAACTATGGCTACACCTTC.

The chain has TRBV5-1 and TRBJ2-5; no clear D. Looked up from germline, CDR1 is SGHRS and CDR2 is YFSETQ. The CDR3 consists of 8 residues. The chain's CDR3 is CAGETQYF. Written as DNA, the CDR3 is TGCGCTGGAGAGACCCAGTACTTC. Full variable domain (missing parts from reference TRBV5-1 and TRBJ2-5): KAGVTQTPRYLIKTRGQQVTLSCSPISGHRSVSWYQQTPGQGLQFLFEYFSETQRNKGNFPGRFSGRQFSNSRSEMNVSTLELGDSALYLCAGETQYFGPGTRLLVL.

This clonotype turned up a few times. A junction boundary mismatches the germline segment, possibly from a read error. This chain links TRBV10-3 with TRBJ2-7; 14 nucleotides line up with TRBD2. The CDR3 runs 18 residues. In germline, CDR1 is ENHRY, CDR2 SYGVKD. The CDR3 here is CASSYSSRLAGGPSEQYF. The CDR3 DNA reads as TGTGCCAGCAGTTACTCGAGTAGACTAGCGGGAGGGCCGTCCGAGCAGTACTTC.

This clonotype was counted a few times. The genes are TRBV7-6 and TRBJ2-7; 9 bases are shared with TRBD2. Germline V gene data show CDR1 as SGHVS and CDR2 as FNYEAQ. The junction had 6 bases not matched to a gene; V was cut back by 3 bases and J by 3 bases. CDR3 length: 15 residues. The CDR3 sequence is CASSLKTSGNYEQYF. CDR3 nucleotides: TGTGCCAGCAGCTTGAAGACTAGCGGAAACTACGAGCAGTACTTC.

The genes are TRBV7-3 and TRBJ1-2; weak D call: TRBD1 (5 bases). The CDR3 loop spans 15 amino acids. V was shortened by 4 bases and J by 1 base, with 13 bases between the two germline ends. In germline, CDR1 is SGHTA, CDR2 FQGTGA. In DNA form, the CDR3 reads TGTGCCAGCAGCTCCACTCCGGGGCTTAACTATGGCTACACCTTC. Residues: CASSSTPGLNYGYTF. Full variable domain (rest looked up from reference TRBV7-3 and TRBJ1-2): GAGVSQTPSNKVTEKGKYVELRCDPISGHTALYWYRQSLGQGPEFLIYFQGTGAADDSGLPNDRFFAVRPEGSVSTLKIQRTERGDSAVYLCASSSTPGLNYGYTFGSGTRLTVV.

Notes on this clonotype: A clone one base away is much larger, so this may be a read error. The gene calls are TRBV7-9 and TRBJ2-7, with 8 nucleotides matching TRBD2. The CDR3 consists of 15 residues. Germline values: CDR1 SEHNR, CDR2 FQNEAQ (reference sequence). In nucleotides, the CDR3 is TGTGCCGGCAGTGAAGAGGACGGGAGGGTGTACGAGCAGTACTTC. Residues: CAGSEEDGRVYEQYF.

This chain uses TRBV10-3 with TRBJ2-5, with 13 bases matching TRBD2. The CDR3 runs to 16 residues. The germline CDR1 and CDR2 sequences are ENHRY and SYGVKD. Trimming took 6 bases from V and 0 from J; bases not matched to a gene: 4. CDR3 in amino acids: CAISGGTSGNQETQYF. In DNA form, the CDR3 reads TGTGCCATCAGCGGGGGGACTAGCGGGAACCAAGAGACCCAGTACTTC.

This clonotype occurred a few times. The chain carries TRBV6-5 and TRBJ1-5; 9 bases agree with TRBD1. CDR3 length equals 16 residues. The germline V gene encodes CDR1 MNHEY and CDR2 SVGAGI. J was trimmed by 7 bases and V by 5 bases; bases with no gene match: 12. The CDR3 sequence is CASSTRTGVVNQPQHF. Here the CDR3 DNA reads TGTGCCAGCAGTACGAGGACAGGGGTAGTGAACCAGCCCCAGCATTTT.

This CDR3 reads CASSIGGRGLYGYTF. CDR3 DNA sequence: TGTGCCAGTAGTATAGGCGGCAGGGGCCTCTATGGCTACACCTTC. The gene calls are TRBV19 and TRBJ1-2; a weak D match, TRBD1 (6 bases). Germline CDR1 LNHDA, CDR2 SQIVND (reference sequence). Trimming cost V 1 base and J 4 bases, with 13 bases left between them. The CDR3 covers 15 residues.

The chain's CDR3 is CSARTWESGANVLTF. The CDR3 DNA is TGCAGTGCTAGAACCTGGGAGTCTGGGGCCAACGTCCTGACTTTC. The chain combines TRBV20-1 with TRBJ2-6, with D tentatively TRBD2 (5 bases). The CDR3 runs 15 residues. Germline V lookup: CDR1 DFQATT, CDR2 SNEGSKA (reference sequence). V was clipped by 2 bases and J by 1 base, with 9 bases between them.

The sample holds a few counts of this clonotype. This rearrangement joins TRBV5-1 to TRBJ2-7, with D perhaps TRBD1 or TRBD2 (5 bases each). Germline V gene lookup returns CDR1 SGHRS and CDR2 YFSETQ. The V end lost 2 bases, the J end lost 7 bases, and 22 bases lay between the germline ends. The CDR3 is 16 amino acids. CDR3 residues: CASSFRAGTVTGEQYF. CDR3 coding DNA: TGCGCCAGCAGCTTTAGAGCCGGGACCGTTACGGGGGAGCAGTACTTC.

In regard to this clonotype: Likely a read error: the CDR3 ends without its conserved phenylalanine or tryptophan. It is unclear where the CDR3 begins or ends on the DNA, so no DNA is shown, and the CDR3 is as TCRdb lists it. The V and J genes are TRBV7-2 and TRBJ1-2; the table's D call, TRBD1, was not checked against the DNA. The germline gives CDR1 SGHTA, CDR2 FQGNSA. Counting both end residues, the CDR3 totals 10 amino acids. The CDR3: CASSLGAGGL.

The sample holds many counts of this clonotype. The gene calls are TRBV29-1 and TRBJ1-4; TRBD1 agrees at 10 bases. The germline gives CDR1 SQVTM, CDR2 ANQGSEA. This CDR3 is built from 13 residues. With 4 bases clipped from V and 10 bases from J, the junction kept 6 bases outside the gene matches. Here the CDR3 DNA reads TGCAGCGTTGGGACAGGGGGAGAAGGAAAACTGTTTTTT. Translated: CSVGTGGEGKLFF.

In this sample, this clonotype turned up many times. This CDR3 is CASSPDGLNQPQHF. DNA for the CDR3: TGTGCCAGCAGCCCTGACGGTCTCAATCAGCCCCAGCATTTT. V usage is TRBV7-6 and J usage is TRBJ1-5; D unclear. V lost 5 bases and J lost 3, with 11 bases in between. Germline V gene sequence: CDR1 SGHVS, CDR2 FNYEAQ. CDR3 size: 14 residues.

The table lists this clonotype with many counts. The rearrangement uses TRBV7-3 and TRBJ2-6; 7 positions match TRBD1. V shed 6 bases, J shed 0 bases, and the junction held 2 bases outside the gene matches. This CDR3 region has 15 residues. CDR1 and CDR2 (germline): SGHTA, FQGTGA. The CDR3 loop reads CASSWDSSGANVLTF. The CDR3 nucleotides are TGTGCCAGCAGTTGGGACAGCTCTGGGGCCAACGTCCTGACTTTC. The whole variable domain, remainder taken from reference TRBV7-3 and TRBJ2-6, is GAGVSQTPSNKVTEKGKYVELRCDPISGHTALYWYRQSLGQGPEFLIYFQGTGAADDSGLPNDRFFAVRPEGSVSTLKIQRTERGDSAVYLCASSWDSSGANVLTFGAGSRLTVL.

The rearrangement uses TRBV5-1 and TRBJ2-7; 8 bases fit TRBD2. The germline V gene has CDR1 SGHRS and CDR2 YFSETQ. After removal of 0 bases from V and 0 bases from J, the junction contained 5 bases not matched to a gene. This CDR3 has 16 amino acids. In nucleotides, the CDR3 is TGCGCCAGCAGCTTGGAGGGCGGGAGGAGCTCCTACGAGCAGTACTTC. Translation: CASSLEGGRSSYEQYF.

CDR3 amino acids: CASFSMGGPGSPLHF. The DNA for the CDR3 is TGTGCCAGCTTTTCGATGGGGGGCCCGGGTTCACCCCTCCACTTT. The V call is TRBV2, the J call TRBJ1-6; maybe TRBD1 (6 bases). CDR3 length: 15 residues. V dropped 8 bases and J dropped 9 bases, with 20 bases sitting between them. Germline assignment: CDR1 SNHLY and CDR2 FYNNEI.

The CDR3 loop is CASPVSGATDTQYF. In nucleotides, the CDR3 is TGTGCTAGCCCAGTTAGCGGGGCCACAGATACGCAGTATTTT. V usage is TRBV9 and J usage is TRBJ2-3; 8 bases are shared with TRBD2. Germline V gene data show CDR1 as SGDLS and CDR2 as YYNGEE. This CDR3 has 14 residues.

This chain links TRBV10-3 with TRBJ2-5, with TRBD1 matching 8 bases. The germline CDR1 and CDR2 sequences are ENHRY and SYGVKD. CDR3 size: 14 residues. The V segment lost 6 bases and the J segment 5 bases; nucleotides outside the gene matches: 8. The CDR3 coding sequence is TGTGCCATCAGCGGACAGGGAAGAGGGGAGACCCAGTACTTC. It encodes CAISGQGRGETQYF.

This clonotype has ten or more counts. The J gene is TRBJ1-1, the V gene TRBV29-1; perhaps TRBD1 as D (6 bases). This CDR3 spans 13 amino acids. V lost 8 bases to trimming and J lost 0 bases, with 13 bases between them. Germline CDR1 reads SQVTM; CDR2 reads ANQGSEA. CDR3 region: CSLARGLNTEAFF. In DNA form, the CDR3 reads TGCAGCCTAGCAAGGGGGTTGAACACTGAAGCTTTCTTT.

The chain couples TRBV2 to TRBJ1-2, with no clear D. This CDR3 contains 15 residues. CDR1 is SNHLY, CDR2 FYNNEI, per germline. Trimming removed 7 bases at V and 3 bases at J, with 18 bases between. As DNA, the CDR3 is TGTGCCAGCATTTTCGACGGGAATGGGTACTATGGCTACACCTTC. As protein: CASIFDGNGYYGYTF.

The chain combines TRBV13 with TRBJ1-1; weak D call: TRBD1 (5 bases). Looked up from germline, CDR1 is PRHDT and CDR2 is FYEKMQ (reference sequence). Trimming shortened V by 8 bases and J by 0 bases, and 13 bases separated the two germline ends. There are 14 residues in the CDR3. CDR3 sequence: CASGSPGMNTEAFF. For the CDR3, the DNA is TGTGCCAGCGGGTCTCCAGGGATGAACACTGAAGCTTTCTTT.

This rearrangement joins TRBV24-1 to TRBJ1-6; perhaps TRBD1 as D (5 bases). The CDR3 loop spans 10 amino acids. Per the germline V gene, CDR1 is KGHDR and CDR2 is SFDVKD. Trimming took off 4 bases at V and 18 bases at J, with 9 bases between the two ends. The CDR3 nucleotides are TGTGCCACCAGTGAAACGGGACGCCACTTT. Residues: CATSETGRHF.

The CDR3 DNA reads as TGCAGTGCTAGCACAGACAGAAACACCATATATTTT. Encoded protein: CSASTDRNTIYF. The V gene is TRBV20-1, the J gene TRBJ1-3; no firm D call. The CDR3 runs to 12 residues. CDR1 DFQATT and CDR2 SNEGSKA come from the germline V gene (reference sequence). V lost 3 bases and J 5 bases, leaving 8 bases between the germline ends.

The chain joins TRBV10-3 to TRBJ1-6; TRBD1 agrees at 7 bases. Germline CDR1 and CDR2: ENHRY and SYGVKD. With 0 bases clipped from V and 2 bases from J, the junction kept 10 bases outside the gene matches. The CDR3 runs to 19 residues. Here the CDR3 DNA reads TGTGCCATCAGTGAGTCTCCGGGACAGCGGAGCCCCTATAATTCACCCCTCCACTTT. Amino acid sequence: CAISESPGQRSPYNSPLHF.

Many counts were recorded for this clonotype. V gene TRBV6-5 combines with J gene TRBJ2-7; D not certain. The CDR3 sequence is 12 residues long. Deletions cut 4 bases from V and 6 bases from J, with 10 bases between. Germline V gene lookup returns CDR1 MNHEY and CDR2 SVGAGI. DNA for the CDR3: TGTGCCAGCAGTTTAAATCAAGGCGAGCAGTACTTC. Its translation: CASSLNQGEQYF.

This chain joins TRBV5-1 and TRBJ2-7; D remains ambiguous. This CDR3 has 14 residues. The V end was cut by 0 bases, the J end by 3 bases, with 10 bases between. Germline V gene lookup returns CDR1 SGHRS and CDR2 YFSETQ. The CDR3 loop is CASSLVGSVYEQYF. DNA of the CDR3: TGCGCCAGCAGCTTGGTGGGCTCGGTCTACGAGCAGTACTTC.

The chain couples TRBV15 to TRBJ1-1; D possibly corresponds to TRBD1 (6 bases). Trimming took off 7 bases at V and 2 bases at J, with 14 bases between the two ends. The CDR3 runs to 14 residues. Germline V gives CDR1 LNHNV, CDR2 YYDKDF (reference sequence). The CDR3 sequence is CATMTGAGNTEAFF. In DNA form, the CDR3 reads TGTGCCACCATGACAGGAGCTGGAAACACTGAAGCTTTCTTT.

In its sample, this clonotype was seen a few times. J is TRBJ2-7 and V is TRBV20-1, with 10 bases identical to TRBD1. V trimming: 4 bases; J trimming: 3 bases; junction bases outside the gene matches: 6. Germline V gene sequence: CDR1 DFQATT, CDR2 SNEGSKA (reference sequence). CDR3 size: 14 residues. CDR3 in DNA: TGCAGTGCTAACCACCGGGACAGGGGCTACGAGCAGTACTTC. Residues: CSANHRDRGYEQYF.